The clone carrying this T cell receptor beta chain was found a few times. The antigen is unknown. Per the study methods: Across clinicopathological groups, CDR3 differences served as the basis for building a distant-metastasis classifier for papillary thyroid cancer. Using MiXCR, TCRdb re-called clones from the PCR reads. The V and J calls and clone size come from TCRdb's table, not from the authors' own analysis. This sample carries over 70,000 clones, less than 20% of them seen once, and the ten largest clones take 9.5% to 15%. The data derive from a study of metastatic and nonmetastatic thyroid tumors. Study in general: Comparative analysis of repertoires was undertaken across blood and tumor or nodule tissue obtained from malignant and benign thyroid patients.

The CDR3 has 16 amino acids. Between the trimmed V and J ends, which lost 4 bases and 3 bases, there was a span of 16 bases. Per germline, CDR1 LGHNA and CDR2 YNFKEQ. Study results and caveats: The study reportedly found significantly higher TCR beta diversity in malignant thyroid tumors than benign nodules, in blood and tumor.

Each patient went into thyroid surgery without having received any treatment. J is TRBJ1-3 and V is TRBV4-2, with D possibly TRBD1 on 5 matching bases. The sequence derives from a female donor with papillary thyroid cancer or a benign thyroid nodule (not recorded which). Some clones in this sample may be carry-over from other donors' samples. Sequenced sample: blood. CDR3 nucleotides: TGTGCCAGCAGCCTCCGAAGGGACTTAAGTGGAAACACCATATATTTT. Its protein is CASSLRRDLSGNTIYF.